Sequencing of this TCR beta chain was carried out in a study of T cell changes during pregnancy in multiple sclerosis. With regard to this clone: At one end, the junction sequence differs from germline, possibly due to a read error.

Clones were read by immunoSEQ multiplex PCR, and TCRdb kept only the in-frame ones, dropping some. The sample has roughly 69,000 clones, roughly nine tenths seen once. The CDR3 consists of 15 residues. Per the germline V gene, CDR1 is SGHTA and CDR2 is FQGNSA. The TCR was taken from a female donor in good health, enrolled as a control in a pregnancy study. Sequencing was performed on CD4+ T cells from peripheral blood mononuclear cells, taken in the third trimester of pregnancy. The chain links TRBV7-2 to TRBJ1-1; 12 bases match TRBD1. CDR3 region: CASNLNWDRGQGAFF. Written as DNA, the CDR3 is TGTGCCAGCAACTTAAATTGGGACAGGGGGCAAGGAGCTTTCTTT.